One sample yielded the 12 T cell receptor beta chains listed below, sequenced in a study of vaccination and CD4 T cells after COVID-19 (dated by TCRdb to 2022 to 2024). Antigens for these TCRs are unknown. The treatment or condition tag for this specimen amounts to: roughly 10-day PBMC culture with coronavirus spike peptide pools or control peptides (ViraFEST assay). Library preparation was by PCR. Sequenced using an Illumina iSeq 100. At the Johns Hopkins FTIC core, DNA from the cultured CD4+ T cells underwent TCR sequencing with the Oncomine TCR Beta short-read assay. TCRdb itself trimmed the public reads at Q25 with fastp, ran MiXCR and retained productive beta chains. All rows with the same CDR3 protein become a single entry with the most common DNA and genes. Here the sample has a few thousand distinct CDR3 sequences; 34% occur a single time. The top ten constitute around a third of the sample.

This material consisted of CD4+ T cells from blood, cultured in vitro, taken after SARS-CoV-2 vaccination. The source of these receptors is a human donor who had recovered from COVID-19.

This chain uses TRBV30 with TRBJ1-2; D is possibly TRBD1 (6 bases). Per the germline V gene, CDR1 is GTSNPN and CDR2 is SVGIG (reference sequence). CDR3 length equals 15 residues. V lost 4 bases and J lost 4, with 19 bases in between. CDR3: CAWTKGGPHAYGYTF. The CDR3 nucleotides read TGTGCCTGGACCAAGGGGGGGCCGCACGCCTATGGCTACACCTTC.

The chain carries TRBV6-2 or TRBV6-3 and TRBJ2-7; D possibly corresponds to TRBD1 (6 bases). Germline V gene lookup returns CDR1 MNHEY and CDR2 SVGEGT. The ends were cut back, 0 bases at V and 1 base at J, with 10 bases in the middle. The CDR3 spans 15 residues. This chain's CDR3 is CASSYSATGSYEQYF. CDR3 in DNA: TGTGCCAGCAGTTACTCAGCGACAGGTTCCTACGAGCAGTACTTC.

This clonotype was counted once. This CDR3 is CASSESRDYGYTF. The CDR3, as DNA: TGCGCCAGCAGTGAGTCCAGGGACTATGGCTACACCTTC. The chain joins TRBV10-2 to TRBJ1-2; maybe TRBD1 (5 bases). The CDR3 covers 13 residues. Deletions cut 0 bases from V and 3 bases from J, with 5 bases between. Germline values: CDR1 WSHSY, CDR2 SAAADI.

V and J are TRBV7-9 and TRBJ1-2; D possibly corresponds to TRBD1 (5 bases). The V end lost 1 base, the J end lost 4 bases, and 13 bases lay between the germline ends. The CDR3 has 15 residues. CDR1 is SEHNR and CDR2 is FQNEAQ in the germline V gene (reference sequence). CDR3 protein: CASSLDRQPSYGYTF. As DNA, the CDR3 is TGTGCCAGCAGCTTAGACCGACAGCCCTCCTATGGCTACACCTTC.

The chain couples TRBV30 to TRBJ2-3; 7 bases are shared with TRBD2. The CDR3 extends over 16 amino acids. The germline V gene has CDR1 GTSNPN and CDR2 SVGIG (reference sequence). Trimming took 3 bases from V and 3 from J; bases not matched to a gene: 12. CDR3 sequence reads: CAWRRARTRLTDTQYF. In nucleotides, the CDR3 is TGTGCCTGGAGGAGAGCTAGGACTAGATTAACAGATACGCAGTATTTT.

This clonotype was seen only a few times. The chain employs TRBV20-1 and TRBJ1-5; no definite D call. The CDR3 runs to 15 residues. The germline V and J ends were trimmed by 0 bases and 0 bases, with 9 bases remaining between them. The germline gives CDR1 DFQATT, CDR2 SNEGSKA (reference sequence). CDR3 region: CSARDLGNSNQPQHF. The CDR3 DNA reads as TGCAGTGCTAGAGATCTGGGGAATAGCAATCAGCCCCAGCATTTT.

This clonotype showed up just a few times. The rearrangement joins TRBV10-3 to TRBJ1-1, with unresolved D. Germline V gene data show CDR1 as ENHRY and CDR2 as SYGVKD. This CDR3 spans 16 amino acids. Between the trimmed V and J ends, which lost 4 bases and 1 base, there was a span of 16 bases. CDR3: CAISASDFGENTEAFF. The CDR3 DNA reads TGTGCCATCAGTGCCTCAGATTTTGGCGAGAACACTGAAGCTTTCTTT.

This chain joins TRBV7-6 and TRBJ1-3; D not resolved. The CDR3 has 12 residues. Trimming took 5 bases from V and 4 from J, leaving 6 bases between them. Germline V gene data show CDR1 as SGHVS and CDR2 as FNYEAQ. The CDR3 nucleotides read TGTGCCAGCAGCGGATCGGGAAACACCATATATTTT. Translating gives CASSGSGNTIYF.

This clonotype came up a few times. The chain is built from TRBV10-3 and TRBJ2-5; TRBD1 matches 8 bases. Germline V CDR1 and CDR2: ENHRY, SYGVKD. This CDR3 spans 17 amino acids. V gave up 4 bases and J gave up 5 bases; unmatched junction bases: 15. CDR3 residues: CAISASPRGHRGETQYF. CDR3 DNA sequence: TGTGCCATCAGTGCCTCCCCTCGGGGGCACAGGGGGGAGACCCAGTACTTC.

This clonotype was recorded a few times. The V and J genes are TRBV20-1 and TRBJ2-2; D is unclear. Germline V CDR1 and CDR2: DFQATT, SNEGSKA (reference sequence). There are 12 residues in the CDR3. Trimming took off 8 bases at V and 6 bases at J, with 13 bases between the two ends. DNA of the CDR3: TGCAGTCTAGAGATCTTGTCCGGGGAGCTGTTTTTT. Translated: CSLEILSGELFF.

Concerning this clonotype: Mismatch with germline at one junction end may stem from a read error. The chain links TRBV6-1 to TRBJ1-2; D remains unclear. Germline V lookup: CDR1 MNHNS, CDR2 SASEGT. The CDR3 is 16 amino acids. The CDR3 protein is CASSELVGKPNYDYTF. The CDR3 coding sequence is TGTGCCAGCAGTGAACTCGTGGGGAAACCTAACTATGACTACACCTTC.

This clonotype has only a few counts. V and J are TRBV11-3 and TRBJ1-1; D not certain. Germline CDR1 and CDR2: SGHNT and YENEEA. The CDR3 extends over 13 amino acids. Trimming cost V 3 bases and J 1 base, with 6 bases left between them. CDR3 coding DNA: TGTGCCAGCAGCTTTCAGAGGAACACTGAAGCTTTCTTT. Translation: CASSFQRNTEAFF.